This T cell receptor (beta chain) was profiled in a study of blood T cells in healthy people across ages. Using a J-beta primer mix together with a sample-barcoded 5' primer, a second PCR was run for roughly 6 to 11 cycles. In TCRdb, the 5' RACE reads were re-called with MiXCR into one record per CDR3 protein. The table includes some 1.6 million distinct CDR3 sequences, about 35% detected once. Note on this clonotype: The antigen remains unidentified.

Trimming removed 5 bases from V and 8 bases from J, with 15 bases in between. The CDR3 has 13 residues. Total RNA was extracted at no less than 6 micrograms per sample. Study-wide results and limits: TCR beta diversity was tightly associated with the proportion of naive T cells. Measured against age, TCR beta diversity per million T cells decreased in a roughly linear manner.

The chain is built from TRBV12-3 or TRBV12-4 and TRBJ1-2; no definite D call. The sequenced sample was blood. The clonotype was recovered from a woman aged 30 to 39 in good health. CDR3 sequence: CASSPPLVSGYTF. The CDR3 DNA follows: TGTGCCAGCAGTCCTCCCCTGGTGAGCGGCTACACCTTC.